This TCR beta chain came from a study of T cells in localized non-small cell lung cancer. As to this clone: The antigen is unknown.

Here immunoSEQ multiplex PCR was the method, and the copy in TCRdb shows in-frame clones only, minus some. The data show roughly 40,000 clones, with 83% seen just once and approximately 7.8% held by the top ten. Study results and caveats: Density of T cells in blood, when higher, went with longer overall survival. Heterogeneity remains possible because sequencing was limited to only one tumor region. Adjacent uninvolved lung tissue had the highest T cell clonality, exceeding tumor. Across samples, adjacent lung featured a median roughly 60 of the top 100 tumor clones.

The TCR sequence derives from a man aged 40 to 75 with stage II lung adenocarcinoma. Sequencing used PBMCs, obtained before any cancer treatment.

DNA for the CDR3: TGTGCCAGTAGTATAGCCGCGGCGATCCAAGAGACCCAGTACTTC. This sequence encodes CASSIAAAIQETQYF. V is TRBV19 and J is TRBJ2-5; D remains ambiguous. Germline V gene lookup returns CDR1 LNHDA and CDR2 SQIVND (reference sequence). V lost 1 base and J 1 base, leaving 10 bases between the germline ends. The CDR3 loop spans 15 amino acids.